These 19 T cell receptor beta chains were sequenced from one sample in a study of cytomegalovirus exposure and HLA in healthy donors. PCR primers comprised 60 Vbeta and 13 Jbeta primers. Method: immunoSEQ multiplex PCR; TCRdb's copy keeps in-frame clones and lacks some. The data show about 150,000 clones, around 84% seen once. What was sequenced was PBMCs. These TCRs come from a woman between 40 and 50 years old in good health and CMV-seropositive.

V usage is TRBV5-1 and J usage is TRBJ2-3; maybe TRBD2 (5 bases). Germline V gene lookup returns CDR1 SGHRS and CDR2 YFSETQ. The ends were cut back, 7 bases at V and 2 bases at J, with 11 bases in the middle. This CDR3 is 13 amino acids long. For the CDR3, the DNA is TGCGCCAGCCAGTGGGAGAACACAGATACGCAGTATTTT. Amino acid sequence: CASQWENTDTQYF.

This chain joins TRBV7-8 and TRBJ2-2; a possible D gene is TRBD1 (7 bases). V dropped 4 bases and J dropped 7 bases, with 22 bases sitting between them. The CDR3 is 17 residues long. CDR1 and CDR2 from the germline V gene are SGHVS and FQNEAQ. The CDR3 DNA sequence: TGTGCCAGCAGCTACGTGCTCAGGGGGAGGAGGGACGGGGAGCTGTTTTTT. Residues: CASSYVLRGRRDGELFF.

The genes are TRBV11-2 and TRBJ1-4; D is unclear. The length of the CDR3 is 15 residues. The germline V gene encodes CDR1 SGHAT and CDR2 FQNNGV. The V and J ends lost 3 bases and 7 bases respectively, with 15 bases between them. CDR3 loop: CASSFRVQPFEKLFF. The CDR3 nucleotides read TGTGCCAGCAGCTTTCGGGTCCAACCATTTGAAAAACTGTTTTTT.

The chain links TRBV19 to TRBJ1-5; D perhaps matches TRBD1 (5 bases). The V end lost 2 bases, the J end lost 7 bases, and 9 bases lay between the germline ends. From germline, CDR1 is LNHDA and CDR2 SQIVND (reference sequence). The CDR3 length is 13 residues. The CDR3 region is CASSIYRSQPQHF. The DNA of the CDR3 is TGTGCCAGTAGTATATACAGGTCGCAGCCCCAGCATTTT. Full variable domain (missing parts from reference TRBV19 and TRBJ1-5): DGGITQSPKYLFRKEGQNVTLSCEQNLNHDAMYWYRQDPGQGLRLIYYSQIVNDFQKGDIAEGYSVSREKKESFPLTVTSAQKNPTAFYLCASSIYRSQPQHFGDGTRLSIL.

The chain combines TRBV4-1 with TRBJ1-3; D may be TRBD1 (6 bases). The germline CDR1 and CDR2 sequences are MGHRA and YSYEKL. V gave up 1 base and J gave up 0 bases, with 19 bases separating them. The CDR3 is 19 residues long. Here the CDR3 DNA reads TGCGCCAGCAGCCAAGGGGGGGCAGGCGGGAGAGCCTCTGGAAACACCATATATTTT. This encodes CASSQGGAGGRASGNTIYF.

This chain uses TRBV19 with TRBJ2-4; 8 nucleotides align to TRBD1. Per germline, CDR1 LNHDA and CDR2 SQIVND (reference sequence). The junction had 7 bases not matched to a gene; V was cut back by 5 bases and J by 4 bases. This CDR3 spans 15 amino acids. The CDR3 here is CASSPGQGEKNIQYF. DNA for the CDR3: TGTGCCAGTAGTCCAGGACAGGGCGAGAAAAACATTCAGTACTTC. Full variable domain (outside the CDR3, taken from reference TRBV19 and TRBJ2-4): DGGITQSPKYLFRKEGQNVTLSCEQNLNHDAMYWYRQDPGQGLRLIYYSQIVNDFQKGDIAEGYSVSREKKESFPLTVTSAQKNPTAFYLCASSPGQGEKNIQYFGAGTRLSVL.

The gene calls are TRBV5-1 and TRBJ1-4; no firm D call. This CDR3 comprises 15 residues. CDR1 is SGHRS and CDR2 is YFSETQ in the germline V gene. Trimming took off 7 bases at V and 0 bases at J, with 13 bases between the two ends. CDR3 nucleotides: TGCGCCAGCTCCAGTGGCCGCCCAACTAATGAAAAACTGTTTTTT. Translated: CASSSGRPTNEKLFF.

The chain is built from TRBV6-1 and TRBJ1-3; D unresolved. From germline, CDR1 is MNHNS and CDR2 SASEGT. Trimming stripped 6 bases from V and 0 bases from J, with 12 bases between. The CDR3 runs to 15 residues. This chain's CDR3 is CASRVDGSSGNTIYF. CDR3 nucleotide sequence: TGTGCCAGCAGAGTGGACGGGAGCTCTGGAAACACCATATATTTT.

This sequence joins TRBV5-1 and TRBJ2-6; no firm D call. Trimming pared 2 bases from V and 2 bases from J, leaving 17 bases between. The germline gives CDR1 SGHRS, CDR2 YFSETQ. This CDR3 contains 18 residues. The CDR3 nucleotides are TGCGCCAGCAGCTTAACCGTAAGCCGGTCGGCTGGGGCCAACGTCCTGACTTTC. This translates into CASSLTVSRSAGANVLTF. Drawing the rest from reference TRBV5-1 and TRBJ2-6, the complete variable domain is KAGVTQTPRYLIKTRGQQVTLSCSPISGHRSVSWYQQTPGQGLQFLFEYFSETQRNKGNFPGRFSGRQFSNSRSEMNVSTLELGDSALYLCASSLTVSRSAGANVLTFGAGSRLTVL.

The rearrangement joins TRBV2 to TRBJ1-2, with D unresolved. Germline V gene sequence: CDR1 SNHLY, CDR2 FYNNEI. The CDR3 covers 13 residues. V was cut by 6 bases and J by 2 bases, with 10 bases left in between. The CDR3 DNA is TGTGCCAGCAGAATACAAACAAACTATGGCTACACCTTC. Protein: CASRIQTNYGYTF.

The rearrangement joins TRBV4-1 to TRBJ1-5; D not certain. The CDR3 spans 16 residues. The germline gives CDR1 MGHRA, CDR2 YSYEKL. Trimming left V 0 bases short and J 3 bases short, with 12 bases between. CDR3 nucleotide sequence: TGCGCCAGCAGCCAAGAACCTGGCAGTTACAATCAGCCCCAGCATTTT. Its protein is CASSQEPGSYNQPQHF.

The count of this clone is one. The chain employs TRBV10-3 and TRBJ1-4; possible D gene TRBD1, 6 bases. The CDR3 length is 13 residues. CDR1 and CDR2 (germline): ENHRY, SYGVKD. V dropped 6 bases and J dropped 8 bases, with 13 bases sitting between them. The CDR3: CAISRTEGEKLFF. As DNA, the CDR3 is TGTGCCATCAGCAGGACAGAGGGGGAAAAACTGTTTTTT.

The chain combines TRBV5-6 with TRBJ1-2; D might be TRBD1 (6 bases). Germline CDR1 SGHDT, CDR2 YYEEEE. Trimming removed 3 bases at V and 5 bases at J, with 17 bases between. CDR3 size: 15 residues. CDR3 nucleotide sequence: TGTGCCAGCAGCTCGGAGGGGGAGGGACTATATGGCTACACCTTC. Amino acid sequence: CASSSEGEGLYGYTF.

The gene calls are TRBV7-2 and TRBJ2-6; TRBD1 is a possible D gene (5 bases). The CDR3 covers 17 residues. The germline CDR1 and CDR2 sequences are SGHTA and FQGNSA. Trimming took off 4 bases at V and 0 bases at J, with 13 bases between the two ends. In DNA, the CDR3 is TGTGCCAGCAGCTCTCAGGGTACTGGCTCTGGGGCCAACGTCCTGACTTTC. Amino acids: CASSSQGTGSGANVLTF.

V gene TRBV7-9 combines with J gene TRBJ2-1, with D perhaps matching TRBD1 (5 bases). The CDR3 loop spans 14 amino acids. V lost 5 bases and J 3 bases, leaving 11 bases between the germline ends. The V gene's germline CDR1 is SEHNR and CDR2 FQNEAQ (reference sequence). The CDR3 coding sequence is TGTGCCAGCAGCCCCAAGACAGACTACAATGAGCAGTTCTTC. It yields the protein CASSPKTDYNEQFF.

The chain uses TRBV27 and TRBJ2-2; 9 bases align to TRBD1. The CDR3 loop spans 17 amino acids. The ends lost 4 bases at V and 4 bases at J; junction bases unmatched: 10. Germline V CDR1 and CDR2: MNHEY, SMNVEV (reference sequence). CDR3 in DNA: TGTGCCAGCAGTTCCCACCGGGACAGGGTACCCACCGGGGAGCTGTTTTTT. This codes for CASSSHRDRVPTGELFF.

CDR3 bases: TGTGCCAGCAGCTGGACTAGCGGGAGTAGTTACGAGCAGTACTTC. This codes for CASSWTSGSSYEQYF. The rearrangement links TRBV5-8 to TRBJ2-5; 13 bases are a match to TRBD2. Judging by the DNA end, TRBJ2-7 fits better; the J call may be wrong. The germline CDR1 and CDR2 sequences are SGHTS and YDEGEE. The CDR3 extends over 15 amino acids.

The chain joins TRBV19 to TRBJ2-4; 8 nucleotides match TRBD1. Per germline, CDR1 LNHDA and CDR2 SQIVND (reference sequence). The V gene end was trimmed by 7 bases and the J gene end by 8 bases; junction bases not matched to a gene: 1. The CDR3 loop spans 11 amino acids. The CDR3 bases are TGTGCCAGTACGGACAGGGACATTCAGTACTTC. Translation: CASTDRDIQYF.

The CDR3 here is CASSFGQGQETQYF. CDR3 sequence (DNA): TGCGCCAGCAGCTTTGGACAGGGCCAAGAGACCCAGTACTTC. The chain recombines TRBV5-1 with TRBJ2-5; the match to TRBD1 covers 8 bases. The CDR3 is made up of 14 amino acids. V lost 2 bases to trimming and J lost 1 base; unmatched junction nucleotides: 1. The germline gives CDR1 SGHRS, CDR2 YFSETQ.